These 24 T cell receptor beta chains were sequenced from one sample in a study of cytomegalovirus exposure and HLA in healthy donors. A multiplex PCR was run with 60 Vbeta primers and 13 Jbeta primers. Profiling relied on immunoSEQ multiplex PCR, and the TCRdb table lists in-frame clones only, not all of them. Here the sample spans some 180,000 clones, approximately 77% being singletons. The specimen was PBMCs. Every receptor here comes from a man aged 40-49 years in good health and CMV-seropositive.

There are a few counts of this clone. The chain combines TRBV4-1 with TRBJ1-1; no clear D gene. Trimming shortened V by 3 bases and J by 3 bases, and 17 bases separated the two germline ends. CDR3 length: 16 residues. Germline assignment: CDR1 MGHRA and CDR2 YSYEKL. The chain's CDR3 is CASSHGEAVFDTEAFF. CDR3 in DNA: TGCGCCAGCAGCCACGGGGAGGCGGTCTTCGACACTGAAGCTTTCTTT.

The chain carries TRBV19 and TRBJ1-2; 9 bases match TRBD1. V shed 5 bases and J 7 bases; nucleotides not matched to a gene: 11. From germline, CDR1 is LNHDA and CDR2 SQIVND (reference sequence). There are 15 residues in the CDR3. CDR3 nucleotide sequence: TGTGCCAGTAGTTCTCCGAACAGGGGGCAAAGTGGCTACACCTTC. It yields the protein CASSSPNRGQSGYTF.

This clone has a handful of counts. V is TRBV19 and J is TRBJ1-4; D gene uncertain. Germline V CDR1 and CDR2: LNHDA, SQIVND (reference sequence). Trimming shortened V by 7 bases and J by 7 bases, and 13 bases separated the two germline ends. The CDR3 totals 13 residues. The CDR3 region has the DNA TGTGCCAGTACCATCCCCGGTAGTGAAAAACTGTTTTTT. As protein: CASTIPGSEKLFF. Full variable domain (outside the CDR3, taken from reference TRBV19 and TRBJ1-4): DGGITQSPKYLFRKEGQNVTLSCEQNLNHDAMYWYRQDPGQGLRLIYYSQIVNDFQKGDIAEGYSVSREKKESFPLTVTSAQKNPTAFYLCASTIPGSEKLFFGSGTQLSVL.

This chain joins TRBV5-4 and TRBJ2-3, with D possibly TRBD1 on 6 matching bases. V was cut by 4 bases and J by 0 bases, with 12 bases left in between. CDR3 length: 15 residues. Germline CDR1 reads SGHNT; CDR2 reads YYREEE (reference sequence). The chain's CDR3 is CASSGPGVSTDTQYF. CDR3 nucleotides: TGTGCCAGCAGCGGCCCAGGGGTTAGCACAGATACGCAGTATTTT.

The rearrangement links TRBV4-1 to TRBJ1-1, with TRBD1 matching 7 bases. Germline V CDR1 and CDR2: MGHRA, YSYEKL. The V gene end was trimmed by 0 bases and the J gene end by 8 bases; junction bases not matched to a gene: 15. CDR3 length: 17 amino acids. The CDR3 region has the DNA TGCGCCAGCAGCCAAGACAGGCCCGGAGGGGGCGGAGGGGAAGCTTTCTTT. Its protein is CASSQDRPGGGGGEAFF.

This clone was counted between two and nine times. V and J are TRBV11-1 and TRBJ2-1; 8 nucleotides match TRBD1. Germline loops: CDR1 SGHAT, CDR2 FQDESV (reference sequence). The CDR3 spans 17 residues. V shed 2 bases, J shed 3 bases, and the junction held 9 bases outside the gene matches. This CDR3 reads CASSLRRTGIGYNEQFF. CDR3 DNA sequence: TGTGCCAGCAGCTTAAGGAGGACAGGGATAGGCTACAATGAGCAGTTCTTC.

J is TRBJ2-3 and V is TRBV9; D is ambiguous. This CDR3 region has 13 residues. The V and J ends lost 3 bases and 0 bases respectively, with 5 bases between them. The germline V gene has CDR1 SGDLS and CDR2 YYNGEE. The CDR3 region is CASSARSTDTQYF. The CDR3 nucleotides are TGTGCCAGCAGCGCCAGGAGCACAGATACGCAGTATTTT.

This chain joins TRBV2 and TRBJ1-6, with D perhaps matching TRBD1 (5 bases). CDR1 is SNHLY, CDR2 FYNNEI, per germline. V lost 1 base and J 7 bases, leaving 20 bases between the germline ends. The length of the CDR3 is 18 residues. CDR3: CASSEGGPGGRLNSPLHF. In nucleotides, the CDR3 is TGTGCCAGCAGTGAAGGGGGCCCGGGGGGAAGATTGAATTCACCCCTCCACTTT. Supplemented by reference TRBV2 and TRBJ1-6, the full variable domain reads EPEVTQTPSHQVTQMGQEVILRCVPISNHLYFYWYRQILGQKVEFLVSFYNNEISEKSEIFDDQFSVERPDGSNFTLKIRSTKLEDSAMYFCASSEGGPGGRLNSPLHFGNGTRLTVT.

The chain recombines TRBV7-9 with TRBJ2-5; TRBD2 matches 11 bases. V shed 5 bases and J 3 bases; nucleotides not matched to a gene: 14. The V gene's germline CDR1 is SEHNR and CDR2 FQNEAQ (reference sequence). This CDR3 has 18 residues. For the CDR3, the DNA is TGTGCCAGCAGCCCCTATAGGCTAGCGGGAGGATCGAAAGAGACCCAGTACTTC. Its translation: CASSPYRLAGGSKETQYF.

The chain links TRBV2 to TRBJ2-5; TRBD2 matches 7 bases. The CDR3 is made up of 13 amino acids. Germline assignment: CDR1 SNHLY and CDR2 FYNNEI. V was pared by 8 bases and J by 5 bases, with 8 bases of the junction left unmatched. The CDR3 loop is CASQRGSGETQYF. CDR3 nucleotides: TGTGCCAGCCAGCGCGGGAGCGGTGAGACCCAGTACTTC.

The chain joins TRBV18 to TRBJ2-3, with 10 bases matching TRBD1. This CDR3 is 16 amino acids long. With V trimmed by 2 bases and J by 0 bases, 2 bases remained unmatched. Germline values: CDR1 KGHSH, CDR2 LQKENI. The CDR3, as DNA: TGTGCCAGCTCACCAGGGACAGGGGCGAGCACAGATACGCAGTATTTT. Amino acids: CASSPGTGASTDTQYF.

The chain employs TRBV5-1 and TRBJ1-1, with 12 bases lining up with TRBD1. Per germline, CDR1 SGHRS and CDR2 YFSETQ. V trimming: 5 bases; J trimming: 2 bases; junction bases outside the gene matches: 7. The CDR3 spans 16 residues. This CDR3 reads CASSPGQGARNTEAFF. The CDR3 DNA sequence: TGCGCCAGCAGTCCGGGACAGGGGGCGCGTAACACTGAAGCTTTCTTT.

V usage is TRBV7-9 and J usage is TRBJ1-1; TRBD1 might be the D (5 bases). The germline gives CDR1 SEHNR, CDR2 FQNEAQ (reference sequence). The CDR3 runs 16 residues. V was trimmed by 1 base and J by 6 bases, leaving 18 bases between them. The CDR3 nucleotides are TGTGCCAGCAGCTTAGGCTCCAGGGTGGCGGACGCTGAAGCTTTCTTT. This translates into CASSLGSRVADAEAFF. Together with reference TRBV7-9 and TRBJ1-1, the CDR3 gives the full variable domain: DTGVSQNPRHKITKRGQNVTFRCDPISEHNRLYWYRQTLGQGPEFLTYFQNEAQLEKSRLLSDRFSAERPKGSFSTLEIQRTEQGDSAMYLCASSLGSRVADAEAFFGQGTRLTVV.

The gene calls are TRBV9 and TRBJ1-4; the match to TRBD1 covers 9 bases. CDR1 is SGDLS and CDR2 is YYNGEE in the germline V gene. V was pared by 0 bases and J by 5 bases, with 5 bases of the junction left unmatched. The CDR3 sequence is 16 residues long. CDR3: CASSVGGDRVNEKLFF. Written as DNA, the CDR3 is TGTGCCAGCAGCGTAGGAGGGGACAGGGTCAATGAAAAACTGTTTTTT.

The chain couples TRBV7-8 to TRBJ2-3; D gene unclear. CDR1 SGHVS and CDR2 FQNEAQ come from the germline V gene. The CDR3 extends over 12 amino acids. Trimming pared 5 bases from V and 2 bases from J, leaving 5 bases between. The CDR3 nucleotides are TGTGCCAGCAGCCCTTCCACAGATACGCAGTATTTT. Its protein product is CASSPSTDTQYF.

This chain uses TRBV4-2 with TRBJ2-3; the match to TRBD2 covers 14 bases. From germline, CDR1 is LGHNA and CDR2 YNFKEQ. The CDR3 is 16 amino acids. Trimming cost V 4 bases and J 11 bases; bases outside gene matches: 11. The CDR3 reads CASSRGLAGEGLRQYF. CDR3 DNA sequence: TGTGCCAGCAGCCGGGGACTAGCGGGAGAGGGCCTTAGGCAGTATTTT.

The chain recombines TRBV5-4 with TRBJ2-5; the match to TRBD2 covers 7 bases. CDR1 and CDR2 from the germline V gene are SGHNT and YYREEE (reference sequence). This CDR3 contains 13 residues. V lost 5 bases, J lost 5 bases, and 6 bases stayed unmatched. The CDR3 DNA reads as TGTGCCAGCAGTTGGGAGGGGCAGGAGACCCAGTACTTC. It specifies CASSWEGQETQYF.

This clone occurred a few times. J is TRBJ2-5 and V is TRBV6-5; D uncertain. The germline V gene encodes CDR1 MNHEY and CDR2 SVGAGI. The CDR3 contains 15 residues. V was pared by 0 bases and J by 0 bases, with 8 bases between. CDR3 in DNA: TGTGCCAGCAGTTACTCGTATCTAGACCAAGAGACCCAGTACTTC. It yields the protein CASSYSYLDQETQYF.

J is TRBJ1-5 and V is TRBV11-2, with TRBD1 matching over 7 bases. Per the germline V gene, CDR1 is SGHAT and CDR2 is FQNNGV. This CDR3 is built from 16 residues. V shed 1 base and J 6 bases; nucleotides not matched to a gene: 9. The CDR3 nucleotides are TGTGCCAGCAGCTTAGGTGGCAGGGGGTCGCTTCAGCCCCAGCATTTT. Amino acid sequence: CASSLGGRGSLQPQHF.

V is TRBV27 and J is TRBJ2-3; D gene unclear. Deletions cut 0 bases from V and 5 bases from J, with 9 bases between. The CDR3 sequence is 14 residues long. The germline V gene encodes CDR1 MNHEY and CDR2 SMNVEV (reference sequence). The CDR3 region has the DNA TGTGCCAGCAGTTTATCCGCGAGTGTAGATACGCAGTATTTT. It is translated as CASSLSASVDTQYF.

V and J are TRBV28 and TRBJ2-7; D unclear. This CDR3 contains 11 residues. Trimming shortened V by 6 bases and J by 2 bases, and 5 bases separated the two germline ends. The germline V gene encodes CDR1 MDHEN and CDR2 SYDVKM. CDR3 sequence reads: CASRQTYEQYF. CDR3 nucleotides: TGTGCCAGCAGACAGACCTACGAGCAGTACTTC.

The genes are TRBV28 and TRBJ1-2; perhaps TRBD1 as D (5 bases). The ends were cut back, 2 bases at V and 2 bases at J, with 6 bases in the middle. Germline loops: CDR1 MDHEN, CDR2 SYDVKM. This CDR3 comprises 13 residues. CDR3 sequence: CASSLRQNYGYTF. The DNA of the CDR3 is TGTGCCAGCAGTTTAAGACAGAACTATGGCTACACCTTC.

The chain combines TRBV5-4 with TRBJ2-7, with D possibly TRBD2 on 6 matching bases. V lost 4 bases to trimming and J lost 2 bases, with 16 bases between them. Per germline, CDR1 SGHNT and CDR2 YYREEE (reference sequence). This CDR3 is built from 15 residues. In DNA, the CDR3 is TGTGCCAGCAGCAGAACAGCGGGCCTCACCTACGAGCAGTACTTC. Translating it yields CASSRTAGLTYEQYF.

This clone was detected a few times. V is TRBV7-2 and J is TRBJ1-6; a weak D match, TRBD1 (6 bases). Looked up from germline, CDR1 is SGHTA and CDR2 is FQGNSA. CDR3 length equals 14 residues. V dropped 4 bases and J dropped 7 bases, with 11 bases sitting between them. CDR3 sequence reads: CASSSGRGNSPLHF. Here the CDR3 DNA reads TGTGCCAGCAGCTCGGGAAGGGGGAATTCACCCCTCCACTTT.